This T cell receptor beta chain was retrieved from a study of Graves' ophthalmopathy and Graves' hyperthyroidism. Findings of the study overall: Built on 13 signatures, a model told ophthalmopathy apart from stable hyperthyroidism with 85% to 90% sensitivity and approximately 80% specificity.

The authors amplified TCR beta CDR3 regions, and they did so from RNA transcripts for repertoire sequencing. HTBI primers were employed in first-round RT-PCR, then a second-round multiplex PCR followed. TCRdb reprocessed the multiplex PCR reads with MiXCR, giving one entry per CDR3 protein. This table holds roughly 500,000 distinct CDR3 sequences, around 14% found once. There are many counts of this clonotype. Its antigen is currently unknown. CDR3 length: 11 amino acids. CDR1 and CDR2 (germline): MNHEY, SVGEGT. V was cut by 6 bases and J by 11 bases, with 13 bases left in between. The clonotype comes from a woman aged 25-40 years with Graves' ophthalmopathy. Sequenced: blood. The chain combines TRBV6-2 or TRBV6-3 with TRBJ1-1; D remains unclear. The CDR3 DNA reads TGTGCCAGCAGCCGCAGAGCCGCGGCTTTCTTT. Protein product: CASSRRAAAFF.